The 28 T cell receptor beta chains given below trace back to one sample, sequenced in a study of T cell responses to AZD1222 COVID-19 vaccine. Sequenced by immunoSEQ multiplex PCR; TCRdb stores in-frame clones only, minus some. The repertoire holds under 130,000 clones, with more than 75% as singletons. Source: peripheral blood, taken on day 0 of AZD1222 vaccination. Source of these receptors: an adult in good health.

The chain links TRBV7-9 to TRBJ1-1; tentatively, D is TRBD1 (5 bases). Germline V gene sequence: CDR1 SEHNR, CDR2 FQNEAQ (reference sequence). V was clipped by 4 bases and J by 4 bases, with 16 bases between them. The CDR3 is 15 residues long. The CDR3 spells CASSSRGGLGTEAFF. CDR3 coding DNA: TGTGCCAGCAGCTCAAGGGGCGGCCTGGGCACTGAAGCTTTCTTT.

CDR3: CASSQQGPAYGYTF. CDR3 nucleotides: TGTGCCAGCAGCCAGCAGGGGCCGGCCTATGGCTACACCTTC. V gene TRBV3-1 (or the pseudogene TRBV3-2) combines with J gene TRBJ1-2; tentative D call: TRBD1 (6 bases). CDR3 length: 14 amino acids. CDR1 is LGHDT, CDR2 YNNKEL, per germline (reference sequence). Between the trimmed V and J ends, which lost 3 bases and 4 bases, there was a span of 12 bases.

Only a few counts were recorded for this clone. V and J are TRBV7-6 and TRBJ1-5; maybe TRBD1 (6 bases). This CDR3 has 16 residues. The V gene lost 3 bases and the J gene lost 2 bases, with 14 bases spanning the gap. Looked up from germline, CDR1 is SGHVS and CDR2 is FNYEAQ. The CDR3 spells CASSLGGEGGNQPQHF. Here the CDR3 DNA reads TGTGCCAGCAGCTTGGGAGGGGAGGGGGGCAATCAGCCCCAGCATTTT.

The rearrangement links TRBV4-2 to TRBJ2-7; TRBD2 aligns across 7 bases. Germline-derived CDR1 and CDR2 are LGHNA and YNFKEQ. The V and J ends lost 4 bases and 0 bases, in that order; junction bases with no gene match: 6. The length of the CDR3 is 15 residues. The CDR3 reads CASSPSAGDSYEQYF. CDR3 in DNA: TGTGCCAGCAGCCCCAGCGCGGGAGACTCCTACGAGCAGTACTTC.

CDR3 residues: CASSSGGRAQDEQYF. In DNA, the CDR3 is TGTGCCAGCAGCTCGGGGGGGAGAGCACAGGACGAGCAGTACTTC. V gene TRBV11-2 combines with J gene TRBJ2-7, with 8 bases aligning to TRBD2. This CDR3 is 15 amino acids long. V dropped 4 bases and J dropped 5; count of bases not matched to a gene: 10. CDR1 and CDR2 from the germline V gene are SGHAT and FQNNGV.

The chain has TRBV11-2 and TRBJ1-1, with D uncertain. Germline V gene sequence: CDR1 SGHAT, CDR2 FQNNGV. The CDR3 has 14 amino acids. V was pared by 6 bases and J by 7 bases, with 18 bases between. The DNA for the CDR3 is TGTGCCAGCAGTCAGTTTAGGGCGGGAGGTGAAGCTTTCTTT. Encoded protein: CASSQFRAGGEAFF.

A note on this clone: In the same sample, other DNA sequences code for this CDR3. J is TRBJ1-1 and V is TRBV12-3 or TRBV12-4; possible D gene TRBD1, 5 bases. The CDR3 loop spans 13 amino acids. Between the trimmed V and J ends, which lost 3 bases and 2 bases, there was a span of 7 bases. The CDR3 DNA is TGTGCCAGCAGTTTGGGGCCCAACACTGAAGCTTTCTTT. Encoded protein: CASSLGPNTEAFF.

This chain links TRBV29-1 with TRBJ2-5, with D possibly being TRBD2 (5 bases). The V and J ends lost 0 bases and 1 base respectively, with 9 bases between them. The CDR3 has 14 amino acids. CDR1 is SQVTM and CDR2 is ANQGSEA in the germline V gene. The CDR3 sequence: CSVEDTGFQETQYF. The CDR3 nucleotides are TGCAGCGTTGAAGATACGGGATTCCAAGAGACCCAGTACTTC.

The V call is TRBV2, the J call TRBJ2-7; 10 bases are a match to TRBD2. The CDR3 is made up of 18 amino acids. Germline loops: CDR1 SNHLY, CDR2 FYNNEI. With 5 bases clipped from V and 0 bases from J, the junction kept 13 bases outside the gene matches. This chain's CDR3 is CASSRLAGALDSSYEQYF. The CDR3 DNA reads as TGTGCCAGCAGTCGCCTAGCGGGGGCCCTAGACAGCTCCTACGAGCAGTACTTC.

V is TRBV9 and J is TRBJ1-1; no definite D call. This CDR3 contains 15 residues. Trimming removed 0 bases from V and 4 bases from J, with 13 bases in between. The V gene's germline CDR1 is SGDLS and CDR2 YYNGEE. The CDR3 DNA reads TGTGCCAGCAGCGTAGACCCGGGAATTAGCACTGAAGCTTTCTTT. Its protein is CASSVDPGISTEAFF.

This rearrangement joins TRBV3-1 (or the pseudogene TRBV3-2) to TRBJ1-1; no definite D call. V lost 1 base and J lost 5, with 8 bases in between. This CDR3 region has 13 residues. Germline CDR1 LGHDT, CDR2 YNNKEL (reference sequence). DNA of the CDR3: TGTGCCAGCAGCCAAGGGACGGGGACTGAAGCTTTCTTT. Amino acids: CASSQGTGTEAFF.

The CDR3 here is CAIKAGADTQYF. The CDR3 bases are TGTGCCATCAAGGCAGGGGCAGATACGCAGTATTTT. V gene TRBV10-3 combines with J gene TRBJ2-3; possible D gene TRBD1, 6 bases. This CDR3 contains 12 residues. Germline V gene lookup returns CDR1 ENHRY and CDR2 SYGVKD. V lost 7 bases to trimming and J lost 4 bases, with 9 bases between them.

J is TRBJ2-7 and V is TRBV6-5, with 10 positions matching TRBD2. J was trimmed by 3 bases and V by 2 bases; bases with no gene match: 4. The CDR3 sequence is 15 residues long. Germline V gene lookup returns CDR1 MNHEY and CDR2 SVGAGI. This CDR3 is CASSYGPSGSYEQYF. For the CDR3, the DNA is TGTGCCAGCAGTTACGGGCCTAGCGGGAGCTACGAGCAGTACTTC.

The chain uses TRBV27 and TRBJ1-5; 9 bases align to TRBD1. This CDR3 has 16 residues. Unmatched junction bases numbered 5, after V lost 2 bases and J lost 3 bases. Per the germline V gene, CDR1 is MNHEY and CDR2 is SMNVEV (reference sequence). CDR3 region: CASSLLGTGLNQPQHF. For the CDR3, the DNA is TGTGCCAGCAGTTTACTTGGGACAGGGCTCAATCAGCCCCAGCATTTT.

The chain recombines TRBV10-3 with TRBJ1-2; tentatively, D is TRBD1 (6 bases). V lost 2 bases, J lost 3 bases, and 13 bases lay in between. CDR3 length equals 15 residues. CDR1 and CDR2 (germline): ENHRY, SYGVKD. The CDR3 nucleotides read TGTGCCATCAGTGAGCAACTACAGGGCCACTATGGCTACACCTTC. Translation gives CAISEQLQGHYGYTF.

Only a few counts were recorded for this clone. This chain connects TRBV18 to TRBJ2-5; possibly TRBD2 for D (5 bases). The germline CDR1 and CDR2 sequences are KGHSH and LQKENI. Between the trimmed V and J ends, which lost 3 bases and 2 bases, there was a span of 7 bases. The CDR3 runs 13 residues. Written as DNA, the CDR3 is TGTGCCAGCTCACCGGGAGAACAAGAGACCCAGTACTTC. Its protein is CASSPGEQETQYF. The entire variable domain, with the rest obtained from reference TRBV18 and TRBJ2-5, is as follows: NAGVMQNPRHLVRRRGQEARLRCSPMKGHSHVYWYRQLPEEGLKFMVYLQKENIIDESGMPKERFSAEFPKEGPSILRIQQVVRGDSAAYFCASSPGEQETQYFGPGTRLLVL.

The chain carries TRBV12-3 or TRBV12-4 and TRBJ1-2; tentative D call: TRBD1 (6 bases). CDR3 length: 12 amino acids. The V end was cut by 7 bases, the J end by 8 bases, with 14 bases between. CDR3 in DNA: TGTGCCAGCACCACAGGGCATCAAGGCTACACCTTC. It is translated as CASTTGHQGYTF.

This clone was observed once. The V gene is TRBV5-5, the J gene TRBJ2-1; D gene ambiguous. There are 14 residues in the CDR3. V was trimmed by 4 bases and J by 7 bases, leaving 15 bases between them. The germline V gene has CDR1 SGHKS and CDR2 YYEKEE (reference sequence). CDR3 DNA: TGTGCCAGCAGCCCCCCGGACGTGGGGAATGAGCAGTTCTTC. Encoded protein: CASSPPDVGNEQFF.

V gene TRBV4-3 combines with J gene TRBJ1-2; 7 positions match TRBD1. V was pared by 4 bases and J by 3 bases, with 8 bases of the junction left unmatched. The CDR3 loop spans 15 amino acids. The germline CDR1 and CDR2 sequences are LGHNA and YSLEER. The CDR3 nucleotides are TGCGCCAGCAGCCTGAGACCCGGGACAGACTATGGCTACACCTTC. Translated, it gives CASSLRPGTDYGYTF.

The genes are TRBV19 and TRBJ1-2; no definite D call. V was trimmed by 5 bases and J by 4 bases, leaving 20 bases between them. CDR1 and CDR2 from the germline V gene are LNHDA and SQIVND (reference sequence). CDR3 length: 16 residues. For the CDR3, the DNA is TGTGCCAGTAGTCCCACGAATTCGAGGGCAGTCTATGGCTACACCTTC. Its translation is CASSPTNSRAVYGYTF.

V gene TRBV29-1 combines with J gene TRBJ2-1; 8 bases agree with TRBD1. J gave up 8 bases and V 0 bases, and 6 bases lay outside the gene matches. From germline, CDR1 is SQVTM and CDR2 ANQGSEA. The CDR3 covers 14 residues. The CDR3 loop reads CSVEETDRAHEQFF. The DNA of the CDR3 is TGCAGCGTTGAAGAGACGGACAGGGCCCATGAGCAGTTCTTC.

The chain has TRBV3-1 (or the pseudogene TRBV3-2) and TRBJ2-3; the D is unclear. V was pared by 3 bases and J by 6 bases, with 7 bases between. Germline V gene lookup returns CDR1 LGHDT and CDR2 YNNKEL (reference sequence). This CDR3 region has 12 residues. CDR3: CASSHTSDTQYF. CDR3 nucleotide sequence: TGTGCCAGCAGCCACACCTCCGATACGCAGTATTTT.

The chain recombines TRBV4-3 with TRBJ2-1, with 7 bases aligning to TRBD2. J gave up 9 bases and V 0 bases, and 11 bases lay outside the gene matches. Germline V gene sequence: CDR1 LGHNA, CDR2 YSLEER. This CDR3 comprises 16 residues. The CDR3 sequence: CASSQESLGGISEQFF. The CDR3 DNA is TGCGCCAGCAGCCAAGAGAGTCTGGGGGGGATAAGTGAGCAGTTCTTC.

This clone has a handful of counts. The J gene is TRBJ2-7, the V gene TRBV27, with 12 bases that match TRBD2. Losses at the gene ends were 6 bases for V and 6 bases for J; bases not matched to a gene: 9. Germline CDR1 reads MNHEY; CDR2 reads SMNVEV (reference sequence). The CDR3 extends over 15 amino acids. This CDR3 is CASSVLAGGRGEQYF. The CDR3 nucleotides are TGTGCCAGCAGCGTGCTAGCGGGGGGGCGCGGCGAGCAGTACTTC.

This clone was seen more than once but under ten times. The chain recombines TRBV6-2 or TRBV6-3 with TRBJ2-1; 13 bases agree with TRBD2. Germline V gene lookup returns CDR1 MNHEY and CDR2 SVGEGT. The CDR3 is 21 residues long. J lost 0 bases, V lost 6 bases, and 17 bases had no gene match. CDR3 sequence reads: CASSRFPGLAGAHRSYNEQFF. In DNA, the CDR3 is TGTGCCAGCAGCCGCTTCCCCGGACTAGCGGGGGCCCACCGCTCCTACAATGAGCAGTTCTTC.

The V gene is TRBV4-1, the J gene TRBJ2-5; TRBD1 matches at 11 bases. This CDR3 contains 14 residues. J lost 4 bases, V lost 6 bases, and 4 bases had no gene match. From germline, CDR1 is MGHRA and CDR2 YSYEKL. The CDR3 region has the DNA TGCGCCAGCAGTAAGGGACAGGGGGGAGAGACCCAGTACTTC. Its protein product is CASSKGQGGETQYF.

The chain uses TRBV7-8 and TRBJ2-1, with TRBD2 matching over 10 bases. The CDR3 is 16 residues long. After removal of 1 base from V and 6 bases from J, the junction contained 6 bases not matched to a gene. Germline V gene data show CDR1 as SGHVS and CDR2 as FQNEAQ. The chain's CDR3 is CASSLVSGGPRNEQFF. The DNA of the CDR3 is TGTGCCAGCAGCTTAGTTAGCGGGGGGCCCCGCAATGAGCAGTTCTTC.

V is TRBV12-5 and J is TRBJ1-5; 9 positions match TRBD1. V was pared by 3 bases and J by 9 bases, with 6 bases of the junction left unmatched. There are 14 residues in the CDR3. Germline lookup yields CDR1 LGHNT and CDR2 FRNRAP. This CDR3 reads CASGFGQGTGPQHF. The CDR3 bases are TGTGCTAGTGGTTTCGGACAGGGGACGGGGCCCCAGCATTTT.